The clone carrying this T cell receptor beta chain was found a few times. TCRdb itself ran the RT-PCR reads through MiXCR, one entry per CDR3 protein. The table records 650,000 to 800,000 distinct CDR3 sequences, about 14% of them present only once. Germline V CDR1 and CDR2: SNHLY, FYNNEI. V shed 6 bases and J shed 2 bases, with 8 bases lying between them. The CDR3 consists of 14 residues. This sequence joins TRBV2 and TRBJ2-6, with D perhaps TRBD1 (5 bases). Specimen: memory CD4+ T cells from blood. This receptor was identified in a female donor in good health, serving as a healthy control. This CDR3 is CASRTEAGANVLTF. CDR3 in DNA: TGTGCCAGCAGGACAGAGGCTGGGGCCAACGTCCTGACTTTC.